Below are 21 T cell receptor beta chains sequenced from a single sample in a study of blood T cell repertoires in COVID-19. Profiled with immunoSEQ multiplex PCR; TCRdb holds only in-frame clones, not every one. The profile shows over 45,000 clones, more than 75% of them singletons. Sample: peripheral blood. Receptors were obtained from a man aged 60 to 75 with acute or convalescent COVID-19.

The chain is built from TRBV25-1 and TRBJ1-3, with no clear D. From germline, CDR1 is MGHDK and CDR2 SYGVNS. The V end was cut by 5 bases, the J end by 4 bases, with 3 bases between. The CDR3 is 11 residues long. The CDR3 nucleotides read TGTGCCAGCAGTTCGGGAAACACCATATATTTT. It yields the protein CASSSGNTIYF.

The CDR3 DNA reads TGTGCCAGCAGCGTAGACCCCGCCCTTGCGCGGGGGCTATCAGATACGCAGTATTTT. Residues: CASSVDPALARGLSDTQYF. This rearrangement joins TRBV9 to TRBJ2-3, with D possibly TRBD2 on 7 matching bases. V lost 0 bases to trimming and J lost 4 bases, with 24 bases between them. The germline V gene has CDR1 SGDLS and CDR2 YYNGEE. The CDR3 has 19 residues.

The chain's CDR3 is CASSQEGWFGPSYNSPLHF. The CDR3 DNA sequence: TGTGCCAGCAGCCAAGAAGGATGGTTTGGGCCCTCCTATAATTCACCCCTCCACTTT. The gene calls are TRBV4-2 and TRBJ1-6, with D uncertain. Germline-derived CDR1 and CDR2 are LGHNA and YNFKEQ. This CDR3 has 19 amino acids. The germline V and J ends were trimmed by 0 bases and 0 bases, with 15 bases remaining between them.

This clone occurred a few times. V and J are TRBV19 and TRBJ1-6; tentatively, D is TRBD1 (5 bases). This CDR3 is 14 amino acids long. Trimming shortened V by 6 bases and J by 7 bases, and 13 bases separated the two germline ends. Germline V gene lookup returns CDR1 LNHDA and CDR2 SQIVND (reference sequence). The CDR3 here is CASSTGLNNSPLHF. In DNA, the CDR3 is TGTGCCAGTAGCACGGGACTGAACAATTCACCCCTCCACTTT.

This chain joins TRBV19 and TRBJ2-5, with 7 bases identical to TRBD2. The V gene end was trimmed by 6 bases and the J gene end by 5 bases; junction bases not matched to a gene: 9. The CDR3 consists of 14 residues. Germline V gene data show CDR1 as LNHDA and CDR2 as SQIVND (reference sequence). DNA of the CDR3: TGTGCCAGTAGACCGCCGGGGCGGGGGGAGACCCAGTACTTC. Residues: CASRPPGRGETQYF.

The chain uses TRBV5-6 and TRBJ1-3, with D perhaps TRBD1 (5 bases). CDR3 length equals 13 residues. Germline CDR1 is SGHDT and CDR2 is YYEEEE. V was clipped by 0 bases and J by 8 bases, with 9 bases between them. CDR3 sequence: CASSLGQFDTIYF. CDR3 nucleotide sequence: TGTGCCAGCAGCTTGGGACAGTTCGACACCATATATTTT.

The V call is TRBV25-1, the J call TRBJ2-1; D remains unclear. The CDR3 is 11 amino acids. Germline CDR1 is MGHDK and CDR2 is SYGVNS. The V end was cut by 8 bases, the J end by 9 bases, with 11 bases between. The CDR3 is CASAEVVEQFF. CDR3 coding DNA: TGTGCCAGCGCCGAGGTGGTTGAGCAGTTCTTC. Full variable domain (outside the CDR3, taken from reference TRBV25-1 and TRBJ2-1): EADIYQTPRYLVIGTGKKITLECSQTMGHDKMYWYQQDPGMELHLIHYSYGVNSTEKGDLSSESTVSRIRTEHFPLTLESARPSHTSQYLCASAEVVEQFFGPGTRLTVL.

The sample holds one count of this clone. The chain carries TRBV19 and TRBJ1-6; no clear D gene. V dropped 4 bases and J dropped 10 bases, with 11 bases sitting between them. In germline, CDR1 is LNHDA, CDR2 SQIVND (reference sequence). This CDR3 has 13 amino acids. Here the CDR3 DNA reads TGTGCCAGTAGTAACGAGGCTAGGTCACCCCTCCACTTT. This sequence encodes CASSNEARSPLHF.

The chain employs TRBV11-2 and TRBJ2-5; 11 nucleotides match TRBD2. The CDR3 is made up of 17 amino acids. The J segment lost 0 bases and the V segment lost 2 bases, leaving 5 bases of the junction unmatched. Germline V gene lookup returns CDR1 SGHAT and CDR2 FQNNGV. CDR3 in amino acids: CASSLTLAGGHQETQYF. The CDR3 DNA reads TGTGCCAGCAGCTTAACCCTAGCGGGGGGCCACCAAGAGACCCAGTACTTC.

This chain uses TRBV12-3 or TRBV12-4 with TRBJ2-7; 7 bases fit TRBD1. Losses at the gene ends were 6 bases for V and 2 bases for J; bases not matched to a gene: 4. The CDR3 runs 13 residues. The CDR3 nucleotides are TGTGCCAGCAGCCCCGGGACAGCCTACGAGCAGTACTTC. Translated, it gives CASSPGTAYEQYF.

CDR3 nucleotides: TGTGCCAGCAGTCTTGTTCGCGGGACTTCCGCGGCAGATACGCAGTATTTT. Translating gives CASSLVRGTSAADTQYF. The V and J genes are TRBV6-6 and TRBJ2-3, with a weak D call TRBD2 (6 bases). CDR1 MNHNY and CDR2 SVGAGI come from the germline V gene (reference sequence). V shed 5 bases and J shed 4 bases, with 22 bases lying between them. The CDR3 is 17 amino acids.

CDR3 region: CASSYGRGPTGEQFF. CDR3 coding DNA: TGTGCCAGCAGTTATGGGCGGGGGCCCACTGGGGAGCAGTTCTTC. This chain joins TRBV6-6 and TRBJ2-1, with a possible D match to TRBD2 (7 bases). The germline gives CDR1 MNHNY, CDR2 SVGAGI (reference sequence). The CDR3 runs 15 residues. Deletions cut 3 bases from V and 10 bases from J, with 19 bases between.

In this sample, this clone turned up a few times. V gene TRBV19 combines with J gene TRBJ1-6; TRBD1 agrees at 7 bases. The ends lost 4 bases at V and 5 bases at J; junction bases unmatched: 8. Germline-derived CDR1 and CDR2 are LNHDA and SQIVND (reference sequence). This CDR3 comprises 16 residues. The CDR3 is CASSTPNRGNNSPLHF. CDR3 in DNA: TGTGCCAGTAGTACTCCCAACAGGGGTAATAATTCACCCCTCCACTTT. The whole variable domain, filled in from reference TRBV19 and TRBJ1-6, reads DGGITQSPKYLFRKEGQNVTLSCEQNLNHDAMYWYRQDPGQGLRLIYYSQIVNDFQKGDIAEGYSVSREKKESFPLTVTSAQKNPTAFYLCASSTPNRGNNSPLHFGNGTRLTVT.

The CDR3 sequence: CASSPGVDQPQHF. The DNA of the CDR3 is TGTGCCAGCAGCCCAGGGGTCGATCAGCCCCAGCATTTT. V usage is TRBV7-9 and J usage is TRBJ1-5, with D tentatively TRBD1 (6 bases). The CDR3 sequence is 13 residues long. V gave up 5 bases and J gave up 5 bases, with 10 bases separating them. CDR1 is SEHNR, CDR2 FQNEAQ, per germline (reference sequence).

V gene TRBV7-8 combines with J gene TRBJ1-1, with D hard to call. The CDR3 length is 16 residues. The V gene lost 4 bases and the J gene lost 2 bases, with 17 bases spanning the gap. Germline values: CDR1 SGHVS, CDR2 FQNEAQ. This chain's CDR3 is CASSSPPGGSNTEAFF. As DNA, the CDR3 is TGTGCCAGCAGCTCTCCCCCCGGCGGATCCAACACTGAAGCTTTCTTT.

The chain has TRBV28 and TRBJ2-7; TRBD2 agrees at 11 bases. Germline CDR1 is MDHEN and CDR2 is SYDVKM. The CDR3 covers 16 residues. J lost 2 bases, V lost 3 bases, and 6 bases had no gene match. CDR3 amino acids: CASSLLAGGPPYEQYF. The DNA of the CDR3 is TGTGCCAGCAGTTTGCTAGCGGGGGGACCCCCCTACGAGCAGTACTTC.

By share of the sample, this clone is medium-sized. This chain connects TRBV7-8 to TRBJ2-7; possibly TRBD1 for D (6 bases). This CDR3 is 17 amino acids long. V was shortened by 0 bases and J by 3 bases, with 18 bases between the two germline ends. From germline, CDR1 is SGHVS and CDR2 FQNEAQ. The CDR3 region has the DNA TGTGCCAGCAGCTTAGCGGTGGGGGTAGGGGGATTCTACGAGCAGTACTTC. This encodes CASSLAVGVGGFYEQYF.

The DNA of the CDR3 is TGTGCCAGTAGTATAATTGGACAGGGGACTAATCAGCCCCAGCATTTT. It codes for CASSIIGQGTNQPQHF. The chain joins TRBV19 to TRBJ1-5, with TRBD1 identical over 9 bases. This CDR3 has 16 residues. Germline CDR1 LNHDA, CDR2 SQIVND (reference sequence). The V segment lost 2 bases and the J segment 4 bases; nucleotides outside the gene matches: 6.

This clone was detected a few times. V usage is TRBV27 and J usage is TRBJ2-7; perhaps TRBD1 as D (6 bases). CDR1 and CDR2 (germline): MNHEY, SMNVEV (reference sequence). V was clipped by 2 bases and J by 2 bases, with 10 bases between them. The CDR3 loop spans 14 amino acids. CDR3 sequence reads: CASSLLGAPYEQYF. In DNA form, the CDR3 reads TGTGCCAGCAGTTTACTGGGGGCCCCCTACGAGCAGTACTTC.

The chain carries TRBV5-6 and TRBJ2-1; 7 nucleotides line up with TRBD1. V lost 7 bases, J lost 7 bases, and 8 bases stayed unmatched. The CDR3 is 13 amino acids. Looked up from germline, CDR1 is SGHDT and CDR2 is YYEEEE. As DNA, the CDR3 is TGTGCCAGCTCTTGGACAGGTTCTAATGAGCAGTTCTTC. This translates into CASSWTGSNEQFF.

This clone was recorded only once. V gene TRBV6-5 combines with J gene TRBJ1-1; D unclear. V lost 2 bases and J 1 base, leaving 5 bases between the germline ends. The CDR3 is 13 amino acids. Per the germline V gene, CDR1 is MNHEY and CDR2 is SVGAGI. CDR3 in amino acids: CASSYLRNTEAFF. Written as DNA, the CDR3 is TGTGCCAGCAGTTACCTCAGGAACACTGAAGCTTTCTTT.